This T cell receptor (beta chain) was sequenced for a study of blood T cell repertoires in COVID-19. Study details: PBMCs, B-cell-depleted T cells, or T cells provided the cDNA or gDNA that made up the material.

The V gene's germline CDR1 is SGHRS and CDR2 YFSETQ. Trimming removed 8 bases at V and 7 bases at J, with 10 bases between. The length of the CDR3 is 11 residues. Study processing details: Estimation of nucleated cell counts was performed using reference gene primer amplification. This table comes from immunoSEQ multiplex PCR, and its TCRdb copy is limited to in-frame clones, with some not included. That table supplies the V and J calls and clone size; D and trimming were determined from the DNA. The sample yields 300,000 to 400,000 clones, about 90% seen once. The V call is TRBV5-1, the J call TRBJ2-1; no definite D call. Material for sequencing was peripheral blood. The receptor was isolated from a woman aged 18-30 years who had recovered from COVID-19. The CDR3 is CASAEANEQFF. The CDR3 DNA follows: TGCGCCAGTGCGGAAGCTAATGAGCAGTTCTTC.